This T cell receptor (beta chain) was retrieved from a study of radiotherapy plus CTLA-4 blockade in lung cancer. Study overall: Objective response rate was over 15%; disease control rate, approximately 28%.

Study outcomes and limitations: Some TCR clones had been derived from tumors. These clones expanded in peripheral blood after radiotherapy plus ipilimumab. Among reported predictors of response, early blood T cell clone dynamics with interferon-beta performed best.

With regard to this clone: The antigen remains undetermined.

The CDR3 runs 13 residues. Germline values: CDR1 SGHKS, CDR2 YYEKEE (reference sequence). Trimming took off 4 bases at V and 7 bases at J, with 15 bases between the two ends. Sequencing used immunoSEQ multiplex PCR; TCRdb keeps in-frame clones, though not all of them. The sample carries 40,000 or so clones, approximately 86% recorded once. Sequenced here: peripheral blood, sampled from a patient treated with radiotherapy plus ipilimumab. V and J are TRBV5-5 and TRBJ2-7; possible D gene TRBD2, 5 bases. This clonotype was obtained from a human donor with non-small cell lung cancer whose response to radiotherapy plus ipilimumab could not be evaluated. The CDR3 loop is CASSPDLPGEQYF. In DNA, the CDR3 is TGTGCCAGCAGCCCGGACCTCCCGGGGGAGCAGTACTTC. Variable domain in full (rest from reference TRBV5-5 and TRBJ2-7): DAGVTQSPTHLIKTRGQQVTLRCSPISGHKSVSWYQQVLGQGPQFIFQYYEKEERGRGNFPDRFSARQFPNYSSELNVNALLLGDSALYLCASSPDLPGEQYFGPGTRLTVT.